This TCR beta chain was identified during a study of T cells after yellow fever vaccination. Per germline, CDR1 MNHEY and CDR2 SVGEGT. The CDR3 consists of 11 residues. The V end was cut by 5 bases, the J end by 8 bases, with 7 bases between. This clonotype appeared a few times. No antigen is known for it. Study conclusions and caveats: After the booster, around 95% of CD4 and about nine tenths of CD8 primary-response clones were re-detected.

The TCR cDNA carried a universal primer site and UMIs from 5'RACE template switching. Via MiXCR, TCRdb re-called the 5' RACE reads, giving one row per CDR3 protein. The profile covers 450,000 to 550,000 distinct CDR3 sequences, with 15% to 20% appearing a single time and roughly 13% taken by the ten largest. The chain carries TRBV6-2 or TRBV6-3 and TRBJ2-1, with D unclear. This receptor was identified in a young man who received the YFV17D yellow fever vaccine. The specimen was PBMCs, collected 15 days after the yellow fever booster vaccination. CDR3 protein: CASSQADEQFF. The CDR3 bases are TGTGCCAGCAGTCAGGCTGATGAGCAGTTCTTC.